Listed here is a single TCR beta chain. The CDR3 covers 13 residues. Trimming took 2 bases from V and 2 from J, leaving 6 bases between them. Germline assignment: CDR1 SGHDN and CDR2 FVKESK. Repertoires were generated with immunoSEQ multiplex PCR, while TCRdb's copy carries only in-frame clones and drops some. Among some 490,000 clones listed, 80% to 90% were seen once. These data belong to a study of blood T cell repertoires in COVID-19. Study-wide background: Nucleic acid was either cDNA or gDNA, and it came from T cells, B-cell-depleted T cells, or PBMCs.

This chain connects TRBV14 to TRBJ1-1; D call uncertain. The sample was peripheral blood. The receptor was isolated from a human donor in a cohort sampled during active COVID-19. In DNA form, the CDR3 reads TGTGCCAGCAGCCAAATCTTTAACACTGAAGCTTTCTTT. The encoded protein is CASSQIFNTEAFF.